The clone carrying this T cell receptor beta chain was seen more than once but under ten times. No antigen is known for it. The data were taken from a study of beta chain features in type 1 diabetes. Study results and caveats: Type 1 diabetes patients had moderately but significantly shorter TCRB CDR3s in all four CD4+ subsets.

Reverse transcription of all isolated RNA meant that expressed TCRB transcripts were sequenced. The method was immunoSEQ multiplex PCR; TCRdb's version includes in-frame clones alone and lacks a portion of them. The table lists a few hundred thousand clones, under 13% of them singletons. CDR3 size: 15 residues. With V trimmed by 10 bases and J by 3 bases, 9 bases remained unmatched. Germline CDR1 reads MNHNS; CDR2 reads SASEGT. The sample was central memory CD4+ T cells from blood. This clonotype originated in a man between 18 and 35 years old in good health. V is TRBV6-1 and J is TRBJ2-3; TRBD2 agrees at 11 bases. CDR3 coding DNA: TGTGCCACTCGACTAGCGGGAAGGGTTACAGATACGCAGTATTTT. It yields the protein CATRLAGRVTDTQYF.